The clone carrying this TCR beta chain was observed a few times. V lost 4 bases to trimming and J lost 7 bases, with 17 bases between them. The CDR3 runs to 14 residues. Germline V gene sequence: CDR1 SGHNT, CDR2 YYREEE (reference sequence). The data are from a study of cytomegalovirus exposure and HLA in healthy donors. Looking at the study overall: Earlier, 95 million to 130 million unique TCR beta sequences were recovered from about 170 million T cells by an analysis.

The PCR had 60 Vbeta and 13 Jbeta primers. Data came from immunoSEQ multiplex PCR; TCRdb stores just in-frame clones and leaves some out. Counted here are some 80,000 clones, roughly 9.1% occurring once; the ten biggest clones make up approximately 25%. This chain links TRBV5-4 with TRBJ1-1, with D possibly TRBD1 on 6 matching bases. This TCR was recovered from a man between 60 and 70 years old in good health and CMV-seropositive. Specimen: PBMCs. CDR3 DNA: TGTGCCAGCAGCCCGGGAACAGGGTTGCGTGAAGCTTTCTTT. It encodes CASSPGTGLREAFF.